The 9 T cell receptor beta chains below come from one sample, sequenced in a study of blood T cells in healthy people across ages. Primers used in a second PCR of about 6 to 11 cycles were a sample-barcoded 5' primer and a J-beta primer mix. TCRdb itself ran the 5' RACE reads through MiXCR, one entry per CDR3 protein. The data contain almost 1 million distinct CDR3 sequences, 45% to 60% of them singletons. Sequenced input: blood. These receptors all stem from a woman in her sixties or seventies in good health.

V usage is TRBV27 and J usage is TRBJ2-1, with D hard to call. Germline CDR1 and CDR2: MNHEY and SMNVEV (reference sequence). The CDR3 length is 14 residues. V was cut by 8 bases and J by 0 bases, with 11 bases left in between. The CDR3 DNA reads as TGTGCCAGCCAATCACAAAGCTCCTACAATGAGCAGTTCTTC. It encodes CASQSQSSYNEQFF.

This clonotype was picked up one time. This chain joins TRBV4-1 and TRBJ2-3; D is uncertain. Trimming stripped 3 bases from V and 0 bases from J, with 7 bases between. CDR1 is MGHRA and CDR2 is YSYEKL in the germline V gene. The length of the CDR3 is 14 residues. CDR3 in amino acids: CASSHLYSTDTQYF. The DNA for the CDR3 is TGCGCCAGCAGCCACTTGTATAGCACAGATACGCAGTATTTT.

This clonotype has only a few counts. The J gene is TRBJ1-1, the V gene TRBV21-1. TRBV21-1 is recorded as a pseudogene. This CDR3 has 12 residues. CDR3 sequence reads: CAREFGNTEAFF. The CDR3 nucleotides read TGTGCCAGGGAGTTTGGGAACACTGAAGCTTTCTTT.

This chain uses TRBV29-1 with TRBJ2-7; 7 bases fit TRBD1. V dropped 6 bases and J dropped 3; count of bases not matched to a gene: 5. CDR3 length: 12 amino acids. The germline gives CDR1 SQVTM, CDR2 ANQGSEA. The CDR3, as DNA: TGCAGCGTACGAAGGGACAGCTACGAGCAGTACTTC. It specifies CSVRRDSYEQYF.

V and J are TRBV2 and TRBJ2-7, with 8 bases aligning to TRBD1. The J call may be incorrect, as the DNA end agrees better with TRBJ2-5. CDR3 size: 14 residues. CDR1 is SNHLY and CDR2 is FYNNEI in the germline V gene. The CDR3 sequence: CASSVGQVEETQYF. DNA for the CDR3: TGTGCCAGCAGTGTGGGACAGGTGGAAGAGACCCAGTACTTC.

The rearrangement links TRBV6-2 or TRBV6-3 to TRBJ2-7; weak D call: TRBD1 (6 bases). The DNA end is more similar to TRBJ2-5, so the J call may be wrong. The CDR3 has 13 residues. CDR1 and CDR2 from the germline V gene are MNHEY and SVGEGT. Written as DNA, the CDR3 is TGTGCCAGCAGCCACAGGGTTTTGGAGACCCAGTACTTC. It is translated as CASSHRVLETQYF.

The chain combines TRBV12-3 or TRBV12-4 with TRBJ2-5; 11 bases align to TRBD2. The closer fit of TRBJ2-7 to the DNA end suggests the J call may be wrong. This CDR3 region has 16 residues. Here the CDR3 DNA reads TGTGCCAGCAGTTTAAAAGGCCTAGCGGGGGGTTACGAGCAGTACTTC. Its protein is CASSLKGLAGGYEQYF.

The chain joins TRBV4-1 to TRBJ1-6; TRBD1 is a possible D gene (5 bases). V lost 4 bases and J 11 bases, leaving 21 bases between the germline ends. The CDR3 is made up of 16 amino acids. Germline V gene lookup returns CDR1 MGHRA and CDR2 YSYEKL. CDR3 loop: CASSPPRRGRQAPLHF. The CDR3, as DNA: TGCGCCAGCAGCCCACCTAGGCGGGGGAGGCAGGCACCCCTCCACTTT.

J is TRBJ1-4 and V is TRBV6-1; D might be TRBD1 (5 bases). In germline, CDR1 is MNHNS, CDR2 SASEGT. V lost 5 bases and J lost 11, with 24 bases in between. The CDR3 has 16 residues. CDR3 nucleotide sequence: TGTGCCAGCAGTTCAGGGACGACGGGTGGGATGGGGAAACTGTTTTTT. Translating it yields CASSSGTTGGMGKLFF.